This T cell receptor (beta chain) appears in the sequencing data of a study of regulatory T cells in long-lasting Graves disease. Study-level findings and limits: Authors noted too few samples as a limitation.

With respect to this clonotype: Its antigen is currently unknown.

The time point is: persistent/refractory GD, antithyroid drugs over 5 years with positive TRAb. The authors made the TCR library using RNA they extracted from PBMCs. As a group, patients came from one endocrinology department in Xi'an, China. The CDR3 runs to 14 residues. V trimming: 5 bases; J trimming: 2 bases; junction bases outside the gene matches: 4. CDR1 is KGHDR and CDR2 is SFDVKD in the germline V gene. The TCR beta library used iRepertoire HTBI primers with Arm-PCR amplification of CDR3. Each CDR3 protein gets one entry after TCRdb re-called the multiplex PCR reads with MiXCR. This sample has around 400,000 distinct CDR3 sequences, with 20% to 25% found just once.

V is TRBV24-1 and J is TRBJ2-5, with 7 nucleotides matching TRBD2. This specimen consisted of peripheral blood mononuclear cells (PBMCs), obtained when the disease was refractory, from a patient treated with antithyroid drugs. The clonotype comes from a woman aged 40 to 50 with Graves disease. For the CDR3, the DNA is TGTGCCACCAGTGGGGGGGGGAGACAAGAGACCCAGTACTTC. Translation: CATSGGGRQETQYF.